This section outlines one T cell receptor (beta chain) sequence together with its context. V lost 8 bases, J lost 0 bases, and 13 bases lay in between. CDR1 is MNHEY, CDR2 SVGAGI, per germline. CDR3 length: 14 residues. These data belong to a study of blood T cell repertoires in COVID-19. In the study overall: Material from acute and convalescent COVID-19 was sourced from the United States, Italy and Spain.

Assay used: immunoSEQ multiplex PCR; TCRdb lists only in-frame clones, some missing. The table has roughly 330,000 clones, approximately 89% seen once. The chain recombines TRBV6-5 with TRBJ1-1; D is undetermined. Material: PBMCs or T cells enriched from blood (not recorded which). The receptor was derived from a man under 40 who had recovered from COVID-19. The CDR3 is CASFLSSMNTEAFF. The CDR3 DNA reads TGTGCCAGCTTTCTGTCCTCTATGAACACTGAAGCTTTCTTT.